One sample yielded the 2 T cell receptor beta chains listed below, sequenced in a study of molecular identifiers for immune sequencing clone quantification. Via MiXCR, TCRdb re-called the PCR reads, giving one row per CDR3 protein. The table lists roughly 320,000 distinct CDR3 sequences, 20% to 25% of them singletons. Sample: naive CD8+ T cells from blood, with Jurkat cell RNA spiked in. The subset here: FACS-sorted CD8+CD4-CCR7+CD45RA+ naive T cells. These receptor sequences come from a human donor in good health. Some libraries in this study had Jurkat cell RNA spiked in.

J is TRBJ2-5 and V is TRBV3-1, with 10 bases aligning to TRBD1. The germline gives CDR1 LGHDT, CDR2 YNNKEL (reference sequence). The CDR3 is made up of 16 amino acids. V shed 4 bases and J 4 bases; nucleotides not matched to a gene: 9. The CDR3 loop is CASSRNRDRGGETQYF. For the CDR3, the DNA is TGTGCCAGCAGCCGCAACCGGGACAGGGGAGGAGAGACCCAGTACTTC.

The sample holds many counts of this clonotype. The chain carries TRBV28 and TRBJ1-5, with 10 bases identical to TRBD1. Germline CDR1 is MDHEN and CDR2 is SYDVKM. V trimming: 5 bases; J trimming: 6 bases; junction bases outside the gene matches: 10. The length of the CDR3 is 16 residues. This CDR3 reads CASSGRQGAGSQPQHF. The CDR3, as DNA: TGTGCCAGCAGTGGCAGACAGGGGGCAGGTAGTCAGCCCCAGCATTTT.